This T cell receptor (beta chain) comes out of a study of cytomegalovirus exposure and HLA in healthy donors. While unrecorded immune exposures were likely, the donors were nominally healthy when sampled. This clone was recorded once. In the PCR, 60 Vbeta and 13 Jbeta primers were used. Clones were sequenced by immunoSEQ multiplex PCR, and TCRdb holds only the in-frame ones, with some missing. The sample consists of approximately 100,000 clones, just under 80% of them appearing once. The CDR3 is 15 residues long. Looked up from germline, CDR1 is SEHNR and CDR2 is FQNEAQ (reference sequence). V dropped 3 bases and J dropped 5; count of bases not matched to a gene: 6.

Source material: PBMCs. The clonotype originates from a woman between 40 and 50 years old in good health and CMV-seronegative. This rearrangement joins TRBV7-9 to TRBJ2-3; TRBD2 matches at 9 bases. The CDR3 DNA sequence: TGTGCCAGCAGCTTCGGCGGGGGGGCCGAAGATACGCAGTATTTT. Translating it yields CASSFGGGAEDTQYF.